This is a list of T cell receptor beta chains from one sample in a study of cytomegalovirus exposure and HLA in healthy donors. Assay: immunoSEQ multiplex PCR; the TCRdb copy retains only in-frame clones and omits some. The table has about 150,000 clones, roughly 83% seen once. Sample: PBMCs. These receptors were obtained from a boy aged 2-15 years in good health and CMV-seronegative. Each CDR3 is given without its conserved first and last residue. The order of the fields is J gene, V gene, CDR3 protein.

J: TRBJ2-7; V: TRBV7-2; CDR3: ASSLAQGYEQY
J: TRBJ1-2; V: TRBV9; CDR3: ASSPGGQGFGYT
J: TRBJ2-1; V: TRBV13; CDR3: ASSLGSRTGGRQF
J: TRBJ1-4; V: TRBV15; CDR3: ATSRVTVEKLF
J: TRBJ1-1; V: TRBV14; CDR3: ASSQHEGNTEAF
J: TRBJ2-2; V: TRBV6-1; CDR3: ASKKQGVSGELF
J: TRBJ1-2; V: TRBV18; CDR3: ASSPPGDSGYGYT
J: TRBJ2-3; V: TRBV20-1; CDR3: SGTGTDTQY
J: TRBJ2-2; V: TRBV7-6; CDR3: ASSLQAGDTGELF
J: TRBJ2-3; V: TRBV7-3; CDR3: ASSSEPFTGAYGNTQY